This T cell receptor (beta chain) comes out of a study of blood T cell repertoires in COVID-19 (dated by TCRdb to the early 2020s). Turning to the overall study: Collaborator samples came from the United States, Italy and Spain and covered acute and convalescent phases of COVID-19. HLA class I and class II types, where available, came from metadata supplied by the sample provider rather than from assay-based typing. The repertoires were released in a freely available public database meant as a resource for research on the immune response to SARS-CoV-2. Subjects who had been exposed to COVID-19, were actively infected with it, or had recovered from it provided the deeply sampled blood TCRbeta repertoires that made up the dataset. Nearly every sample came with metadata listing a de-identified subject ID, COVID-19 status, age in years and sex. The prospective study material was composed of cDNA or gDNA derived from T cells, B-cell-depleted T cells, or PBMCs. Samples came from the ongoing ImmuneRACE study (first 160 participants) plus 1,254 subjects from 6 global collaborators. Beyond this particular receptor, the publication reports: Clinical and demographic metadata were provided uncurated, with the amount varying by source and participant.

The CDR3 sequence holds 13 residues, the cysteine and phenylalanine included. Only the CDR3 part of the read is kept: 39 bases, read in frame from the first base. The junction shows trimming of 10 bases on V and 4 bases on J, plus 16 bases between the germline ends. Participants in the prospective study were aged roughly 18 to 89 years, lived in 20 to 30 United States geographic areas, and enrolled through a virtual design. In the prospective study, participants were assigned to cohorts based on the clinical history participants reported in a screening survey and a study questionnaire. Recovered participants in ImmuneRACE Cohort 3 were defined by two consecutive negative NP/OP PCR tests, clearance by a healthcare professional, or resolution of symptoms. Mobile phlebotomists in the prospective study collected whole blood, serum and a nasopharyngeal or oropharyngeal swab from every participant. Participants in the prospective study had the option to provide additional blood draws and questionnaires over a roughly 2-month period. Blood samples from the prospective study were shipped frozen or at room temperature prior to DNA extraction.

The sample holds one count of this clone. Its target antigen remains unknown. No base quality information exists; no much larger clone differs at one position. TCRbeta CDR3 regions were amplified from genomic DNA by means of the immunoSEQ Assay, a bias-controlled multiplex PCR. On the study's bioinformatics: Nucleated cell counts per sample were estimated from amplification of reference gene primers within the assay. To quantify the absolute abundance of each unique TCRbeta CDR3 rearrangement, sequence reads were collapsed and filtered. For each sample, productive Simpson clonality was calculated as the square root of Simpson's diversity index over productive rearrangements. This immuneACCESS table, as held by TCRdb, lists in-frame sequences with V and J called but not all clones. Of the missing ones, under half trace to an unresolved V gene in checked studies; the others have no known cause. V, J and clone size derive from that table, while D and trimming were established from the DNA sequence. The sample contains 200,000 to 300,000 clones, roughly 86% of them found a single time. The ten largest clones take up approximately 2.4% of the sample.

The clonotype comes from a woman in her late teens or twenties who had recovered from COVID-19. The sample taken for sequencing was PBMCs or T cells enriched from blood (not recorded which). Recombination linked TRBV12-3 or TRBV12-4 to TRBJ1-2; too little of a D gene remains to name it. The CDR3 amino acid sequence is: CATQWAVGYGYTF. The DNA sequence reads TGTGCCACCCAATGGGCAGTGGGCTATGGCTACACCTTC.